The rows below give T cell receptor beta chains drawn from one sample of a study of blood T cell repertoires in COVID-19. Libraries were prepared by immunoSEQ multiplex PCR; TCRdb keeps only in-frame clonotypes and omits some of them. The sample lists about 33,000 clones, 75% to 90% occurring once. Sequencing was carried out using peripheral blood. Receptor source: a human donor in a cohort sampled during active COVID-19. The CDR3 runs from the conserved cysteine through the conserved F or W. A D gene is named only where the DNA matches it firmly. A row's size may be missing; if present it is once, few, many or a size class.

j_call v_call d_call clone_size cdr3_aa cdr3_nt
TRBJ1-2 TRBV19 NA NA CASHPTGLAGYTF TGTGCCAGCCATCCAACAGGGCTGGCTGGCTACACCTTC
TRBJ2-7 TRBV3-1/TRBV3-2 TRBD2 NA CASSPGLAGEFFRYEQYF TGTGCCAGCAGCCCAGGCCTAGCGGGGGAGTTCTTCAGGTACGAGCAGTACTTC
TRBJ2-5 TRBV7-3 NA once CASSLTGVSQETQYF TGTGCCAGCAGCTTAACAGGGGTCAGCCAAGAGACCCAGTACTTC
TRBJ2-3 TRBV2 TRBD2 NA CASANRLAGGKDTQYF TGTGCCAGCGCCAACAGGCTAGCGGGGGGGAAAGATACGCAGTATTTT
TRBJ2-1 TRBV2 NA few CASSELAALARGYNEQFF TGTGCCAGCAGTGAACTTGCGGCACTGGCTCGCGGCTACAATGAGCAGTTCTTC
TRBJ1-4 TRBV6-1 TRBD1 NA CASSAFTGQGPEKLFF TGTGCCAGCAGTGCCTTTACAGGACAGGGACCTGAAAAACTGTTTTTT
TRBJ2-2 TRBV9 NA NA CASSPRGGSNTGELFF TGTGCCAGCAGCCCCAGAGGGGGATCGAACACCGGGGAGCTGTTTTTT
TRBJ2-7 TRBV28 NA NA CASSLGPNYEQYF TGTGCCAGCAGTCTGGGGCCCAACTACGAGCAGTACTTC
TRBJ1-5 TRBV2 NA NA CASSERGSQHF TGTGCCAGCAGTGAAAGGGGATCGCAGCATTTT
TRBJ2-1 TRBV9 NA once CASSVRYTGDEQFF TGTGCCAGCAGCGTCCGTTACACCGGAGATGAGCAGTTCTTC
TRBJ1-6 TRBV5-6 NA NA CASSLYGERDSPLHF TGTGCCAGCAGCTTGTATGGGGAGCGGGACTCACCCCTCCACTTT
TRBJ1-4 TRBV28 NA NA CASSSPPRDRYEKLFF TGTGCCAGCAGTTCTCCGCCCAGGGATAGGTATGAAAAACTGTTTTTT
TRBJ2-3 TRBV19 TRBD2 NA CASSGGAGRDTQYF TGTGCCAGTAGCGGGGGGGCTGGGAGAGATACGCAGTATTTT
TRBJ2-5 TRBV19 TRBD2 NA CASSIGGLAGAETQYF TGTGCCAGTAGTATAGGTGGGTTAGCGGGGGCGGAGACCCAGTACTTC
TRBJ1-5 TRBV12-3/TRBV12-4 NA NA CASRVGVNQPQHF TGTGCCAGCAGGGTAGGGGTAAATCAGCCCCAGCATTTT
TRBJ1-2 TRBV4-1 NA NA CASSQDPGQFNRHYTF TGCGCCAGCAGCCAAGATCCCGGACAGTTTAATAGGCACTACACCTTC
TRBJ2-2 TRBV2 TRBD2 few CASSPNGAGAGTGELFF TGTGCCAGCAGTCCAAACGGGGCGGGAGCGGGTACCGGGGAGCTGTTTTTT
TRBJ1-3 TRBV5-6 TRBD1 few CASSWDRGDTIYF TGTGCCAGCAGCTGGGACAGGGGGGACACCATATATTTT
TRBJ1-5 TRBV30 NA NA CAWSGGGGNQPQHF TGTGCCTGGAGTGGGGGGGGTGGCAATCAGCCCCAGCATTTT
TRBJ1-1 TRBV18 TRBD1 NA CASSPQGQGMKNTEAFF TGTGCCAGCTCACCACAGGGACAGGGTATGAAGAACACTGAAGCTTTCTTT
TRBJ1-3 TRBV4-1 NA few CASSQAPPGNTIYF TGCGCCAGCAGCCAAGCTCCCCCTGGAAACACCATATATTTT
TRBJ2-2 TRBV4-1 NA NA CASSQEGAPNTGELFF TGCGCCAGCAGCCAAGAGGGGGCCCCGAACACCGGGGAGCTGTTTTTT
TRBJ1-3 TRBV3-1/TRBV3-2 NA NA CASSLTQGSGNTIYF TGTGCCAGCAGCCTGACGCAGGGCTCTGGAAACACCATATATTTT
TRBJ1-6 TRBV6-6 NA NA CASQTPGSPLHF TGTGCCAGCCAGACCCCGGGTTCACCCCTCCACTTT
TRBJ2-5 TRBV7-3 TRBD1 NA CASSLRGLETQYF TGTGCCAGCAGCCTCAGGGGGCTGGAGACCCAGTACTTC
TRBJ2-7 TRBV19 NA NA CASSALDRSYEQYF TGTGCCAGTAGCGCACTAGACAGGTCCTACGAGCAGTACTTC
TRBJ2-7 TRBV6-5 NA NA CASRPPERVYFQYF TGTGCCAGCAGACCACCGGAGAGGGTCTACTTCCAGTACTTC
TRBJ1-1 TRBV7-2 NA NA CASSLLRVGAFF TGTGCCAGCAGCTTACTGAGGGTTGGAGCTTTCTTT
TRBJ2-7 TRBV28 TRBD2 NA CASSLSSGKFYEQYF TGTGCCAGCAGTTTATCTAGCGGGAAGTTCTACGAGCAGTACTTC
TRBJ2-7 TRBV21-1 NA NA CASSKGDRVSGRGYEQYF TGTGCCAGCAGCAAAGGGGACAGGGTTAGCGGGAGAGGCTACGAGCAGTACTTC
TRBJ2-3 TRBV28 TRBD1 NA CASSSPGTGPRDTQYF TGTGCCAGCAGCTCCCCCGGGACAGGGCCCCGGGATACGCAGTATTTT
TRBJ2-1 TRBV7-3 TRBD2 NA CASSVGLAGVVEQFF TGTGCCAGCAGCGTGGGACTAGCGGGAGTTGTTGAGCAGTTCTTC
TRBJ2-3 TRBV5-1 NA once CASSLEEGATDTQYF TGCGCCAGCAGCTTGGAGGAGGGGGCGACAGATACGCAGTATTTT
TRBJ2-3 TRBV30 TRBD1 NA CALTGSDTQYF TGTGCCCTGACAGGGTCAGATACGCAGTATTTT
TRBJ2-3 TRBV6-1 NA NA CASSEGGGWSTDTQYF TGTGCCAGCAGTGAAGGGGGAGGTTGGAGCACAGATACGCAGTATTTT
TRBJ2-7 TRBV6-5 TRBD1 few CASSIGTGYEQYF TGTGCCAGCAGTATTGGGACAGGCTACGAGCAGTACTTC
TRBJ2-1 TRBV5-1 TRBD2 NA CASSFRTSGDGREQFF TGCGCCAGCAGCTTCCGAACTAGCGGGGACGGTCGGGAGCAGTTCTTC
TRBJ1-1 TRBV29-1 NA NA CSVVFYENEAFF TGCAGCGTTGTATTCTATGAGAATGAAGCTTTCTTT
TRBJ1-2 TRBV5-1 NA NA CASSLDWGGSYGYTF TGCGCCAGCAGCTTGGACTGGGGGGGTAGCTATGGCTACACCTTC
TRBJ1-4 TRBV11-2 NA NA CASSFTGYNEKLFF TGTGCCAGCAGTTTTACAGGTTATAATGAAAAACTGTTTTTT
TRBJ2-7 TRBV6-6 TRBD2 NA CASSYSAGGRNEQYF TGTGCCAGCAGTTACTCGGCGGGAGGGCGGAACGAGCAGTACTTC
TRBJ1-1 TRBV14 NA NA CASSQDSAEAFF TGTGCCAGCAGCCAAGACTCAGCTGAAGCTTTCTTT
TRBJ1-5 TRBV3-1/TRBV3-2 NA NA CASSPGIYSNQPQHF TGTGCCAGCAGCCCGGGGATTTATAGCAATCAGCCCCAGCATTTT
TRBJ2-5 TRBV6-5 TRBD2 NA CASSSLGTSQETQYF TGTGCCAGCAGTTCCCTCGGGACTAGCCAAGAGACCCAGTACTTC
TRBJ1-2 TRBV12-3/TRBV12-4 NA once CASSLSVYYGYTF TGTGCCAGCAGTTTGTCCGTTTACTATGGCTACACCTTC
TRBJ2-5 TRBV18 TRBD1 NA CASSKGQGGETQYF TGTGCCAGCTCAAAGGGACAGGGTGGAGAGACCCAGTACTTC
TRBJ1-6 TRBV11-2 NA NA CASSLVEGSLYTSPLHF TGTGCCAGCAGCTTAGTGGAGGGGTCGTTGTATACTTCACCCCTCCACTTT
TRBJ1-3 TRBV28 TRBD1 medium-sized CASTAGQAGNTIYF TGTGCCAGCACCGCCGGACAGGCTGGAAACACCATATATTTT
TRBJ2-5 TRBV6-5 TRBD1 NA CASRRGQGWETQYF TGTGCCAGCAGGAGGGGACAGGGTTGGGAGACCCAGTACTTC
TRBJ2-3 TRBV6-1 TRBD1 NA CASSGGPGTGILTDTQYF TGTGCCAGCAGTGGGGGTCCCGGGACAGGGATCCTAACAGATACGCAGTATTTT
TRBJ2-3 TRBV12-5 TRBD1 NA CASGLGQGAFPDTQYF TGTGCTAGTGGCCTCGGACAGGGGGCTTTTCCAGATACGCAGTATTTT